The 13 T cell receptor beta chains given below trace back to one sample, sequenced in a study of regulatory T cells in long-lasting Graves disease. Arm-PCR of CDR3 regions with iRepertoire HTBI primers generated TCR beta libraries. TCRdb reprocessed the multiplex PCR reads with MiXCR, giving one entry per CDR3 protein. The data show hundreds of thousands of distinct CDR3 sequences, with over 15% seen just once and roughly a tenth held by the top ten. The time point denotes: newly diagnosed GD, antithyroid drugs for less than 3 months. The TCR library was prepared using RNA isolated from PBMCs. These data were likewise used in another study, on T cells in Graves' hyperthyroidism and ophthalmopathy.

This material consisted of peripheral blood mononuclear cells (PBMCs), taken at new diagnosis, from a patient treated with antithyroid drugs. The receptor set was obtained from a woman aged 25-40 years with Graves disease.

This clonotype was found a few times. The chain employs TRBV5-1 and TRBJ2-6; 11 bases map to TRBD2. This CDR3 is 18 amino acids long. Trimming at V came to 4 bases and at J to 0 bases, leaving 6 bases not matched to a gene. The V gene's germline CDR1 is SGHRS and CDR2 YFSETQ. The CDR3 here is CASSTGTSGRSGANVLTF. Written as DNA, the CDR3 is TGCGCCAGCAGCACGGGGACTAGCGGCCGCTCTGGGGCCAACGTCCTGACTTTC. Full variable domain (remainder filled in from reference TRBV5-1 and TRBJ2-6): KAGVTQTPRYLIKTRGQQVTLSCSPISGHRSVSWYQQTPGQGLQFLFEYFSETQRNKGNFPGRFSGRQFSNSRSEMNVSTLELGDSALYLCASSTGTSGRSGANVLTFGAGSRLTVL.

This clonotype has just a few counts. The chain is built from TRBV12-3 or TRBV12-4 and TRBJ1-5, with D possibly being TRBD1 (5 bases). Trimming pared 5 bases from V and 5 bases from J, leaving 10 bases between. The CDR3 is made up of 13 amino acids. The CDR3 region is CASSTDSYQPQHF. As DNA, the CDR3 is TGTGCCAGCAGTACCGACAGCTATCAGCCCCAGCATTTT.

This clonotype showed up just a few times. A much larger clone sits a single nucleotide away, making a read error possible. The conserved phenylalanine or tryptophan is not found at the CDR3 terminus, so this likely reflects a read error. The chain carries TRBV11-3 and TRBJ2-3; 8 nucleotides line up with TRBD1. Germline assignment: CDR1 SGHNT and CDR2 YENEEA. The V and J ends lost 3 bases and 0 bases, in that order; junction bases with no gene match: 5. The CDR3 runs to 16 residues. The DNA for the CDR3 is TGTGCCAGCAGCTTTACAGGGGGAGACAGCACAGATACGCAGTATTCT. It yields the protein CASSFTGGDSTDTQYS.

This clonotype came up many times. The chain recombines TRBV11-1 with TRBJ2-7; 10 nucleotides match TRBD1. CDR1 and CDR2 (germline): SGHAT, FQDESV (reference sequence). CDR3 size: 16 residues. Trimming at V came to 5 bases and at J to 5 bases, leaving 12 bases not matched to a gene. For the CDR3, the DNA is TGTGCCAGCAGCCCACGGGCCGGGACAGGGGAGAACGAGCAGTACTTC. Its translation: CASSPRAGTGENEQYF.

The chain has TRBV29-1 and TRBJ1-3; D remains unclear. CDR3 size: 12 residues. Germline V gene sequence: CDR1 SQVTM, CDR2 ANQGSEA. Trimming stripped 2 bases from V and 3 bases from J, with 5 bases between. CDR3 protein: CSVELVGNTIYF. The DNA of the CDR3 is TGCAGCGTTGAATTGGTTGGAAACACCATATATTTT.

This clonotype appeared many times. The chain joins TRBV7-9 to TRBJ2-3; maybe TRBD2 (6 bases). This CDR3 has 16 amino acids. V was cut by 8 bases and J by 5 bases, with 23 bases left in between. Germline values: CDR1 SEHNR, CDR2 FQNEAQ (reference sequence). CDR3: CASPIGSGEAVDTQYF. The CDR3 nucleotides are TGTGCCAGCCCCATCGGGTCGGGAGAAGCGGTAGATACGCAGTATTTT.

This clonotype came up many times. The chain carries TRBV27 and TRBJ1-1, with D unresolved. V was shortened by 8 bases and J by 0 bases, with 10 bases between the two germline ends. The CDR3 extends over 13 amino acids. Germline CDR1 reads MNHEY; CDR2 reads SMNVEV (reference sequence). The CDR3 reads CASGPNMNTEAFF. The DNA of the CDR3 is TGTGCCAGCGGCCCTAACATGAACACTGAAGCTTTCTTT.

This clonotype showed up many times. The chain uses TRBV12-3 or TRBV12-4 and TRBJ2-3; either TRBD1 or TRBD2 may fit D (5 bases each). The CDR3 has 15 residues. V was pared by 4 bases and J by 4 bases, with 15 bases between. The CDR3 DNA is TGTGCCAGCAGTTCGGGACCGGACGCAGCAGATACGCAGTATTTT. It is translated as CASSSGPDAADTQYF.

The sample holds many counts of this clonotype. The DNA for the CDR3 is TGTGCCAGCAGCCAATACTCGTACACAGATACGCAGTATTTT. Amino acid sequence: CASSQYSYTDTQYF. The J gene is TRBJ2-3, the V gene TRBV3-1; D is unclear. V lost 2 bases to trimming and J lost 2 bases, with 8 bases between them. Germline CDR1 reads LGHDT; CDR2 reads YNNKEL (reference sequence). CDR3 size: 14 residues.

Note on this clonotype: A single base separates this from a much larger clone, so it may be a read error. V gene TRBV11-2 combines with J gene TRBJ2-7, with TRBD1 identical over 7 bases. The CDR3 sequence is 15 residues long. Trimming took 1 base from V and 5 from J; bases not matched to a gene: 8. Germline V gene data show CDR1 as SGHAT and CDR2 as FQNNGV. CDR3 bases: TGTGCCAGCAGCTTAGGGACCCTTCAGGGGGACGAGCAGTACTTC. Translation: CASSLGTLQGDEQYF. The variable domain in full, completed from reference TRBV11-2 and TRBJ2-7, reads EAGVAQSPRYKIIEKRQSVAFWCNPISGHATLYWYQQILGQGPKLLIQFQNNGVVDDSQLPKDRFSAERLKGVDSTLKIQPAKLEDSAVYLCASSLGTLQGDEQYFGPGTRLTVT.

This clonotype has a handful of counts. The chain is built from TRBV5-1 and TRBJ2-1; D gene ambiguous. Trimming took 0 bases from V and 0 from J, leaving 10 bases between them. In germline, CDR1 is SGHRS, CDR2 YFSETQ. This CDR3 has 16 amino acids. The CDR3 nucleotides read TGCGCCAGCAGCTTGGAGGGCAGGAGCTCCTACAATGAGCAGTTCTTC. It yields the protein CASSLEGRSSYNEQFF.

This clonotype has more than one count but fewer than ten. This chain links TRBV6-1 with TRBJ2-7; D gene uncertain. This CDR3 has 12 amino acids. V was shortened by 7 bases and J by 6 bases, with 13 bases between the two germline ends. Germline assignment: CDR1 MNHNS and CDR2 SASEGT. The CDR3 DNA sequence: TGTGCCAGCAACGAAGGTTTTTCCGAGCAGTACTTC. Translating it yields CASNEGFSEQYF.

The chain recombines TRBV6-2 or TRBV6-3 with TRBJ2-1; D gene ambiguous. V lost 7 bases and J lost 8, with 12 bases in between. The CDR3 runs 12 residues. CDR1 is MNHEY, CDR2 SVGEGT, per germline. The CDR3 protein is CASINNYHEQFF. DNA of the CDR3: TGTGCCAGCATTAATAATTATCATGAGCAGTTCTTC.